The next 10 T cell receptor beta chains were all read from a single sample in a study of blood T cells in healthy people across ages. The use of a sample-barcoded 5' primer and a J-beta primer mix characterized a second PCR of about 6 to 12 cycles. TCRdb called the 5' RACE reads again in MiXCR, with one record for every CDR3 protein. The table lists roughly 2 million distinct CDR3 sequences, roughly 50% of them singletons. The specimen was blood. The source of these receptors is a middle-aged woman in good health.

This sequence joins TRBV5-5 and TRBJ2-4; a weak D match, TRBD1 (6 bases). Per the germline V gene, CDR1 is SGHKS and CDR2 is YYEKEE (reference sequence). The CDR3 runs 14 residues. Trimming took off 0 bases at V and 7 bases at J, with 11 bases between the two ends. The CDR3, as DNA: TGTGCCAGCAGCTTGGGGGTTCAGGGGAACATTCAGTACTTC. Translating gives CASSLGVQGNIQYF.

This rearrangement joins TRBV5-1 to TRBJ1-2, with D possibly being TRBD1 (5 bases). V was trimmed by 2 bases and J by 7 bases, leaving 9 bases between them. The CDR3 covers 12 residues. The germline V gene has CDR1 SGHRS and CDR2 YFSETQ. The CDR3, as DNA: TGCGCCAGCAGCTTTGACAGTAGTGGCTACACCTTC. It is translated as CASSFDSSGYTF.

This clonotype was observed a few times. The rearrangement joins TRBV20-1 to TRBJ2-1, with D hard to call. Trimming took 0 bases from V and 2 from J, leaving 11 bases between them. CDR1 DFQATT and CDR2 SNEGSKA come from the germline V gene (reference sequence). CDR3 length equals 15 residues. In DNA, the CDR3 is TGCAGTGCTAGAGATCTCTCGAGGACCTACAATGAGCAGTTCTTC. Its protein product is CSARDLSRTYNEQFF.

This clonotype was found a few times. The J gene is TRBJ2-7, the V gene TRBV20-1; the match to TRBD1 covers 7 bases. The V gene's germline CDR1 is DFQATT and CDR2 SNEGSKA (reference sequence). The CDR3 is 13 amino acids. V was clipped by 3 bases and J by 3 bases; unmatched bases: 5. In DNA form, the CDR3 reads TGCAGTGCTAGCGGGACAGTTGGCTACGAGCAGTACTTC. It is translated as CSASGTVGYEQYF.

CDR3 DNA sequence: TGTGCCAGCAGCTTAATCCGGGATAGCTATGGCTACACCTTC. Amino acid sequence: CASSLIRDSYGYTF. J is TRBJ1-2 and V is TRBV6-6; no firm D call. The length of the CDR3 is 14 residues. Per germline, CDR1 MNHNY and CDR2 SVGAGI (reference sequence). With 6 bases removed from V and 4 bases from J, the gap between germline ends came to 15 bases.

The chain joins TRBV12-3 or TRBV12-4 to TRBJ2-4, with D possibly being TRBD1 or TRBD2 (5 bases each). Between the trimmed V and J ends, which lost 5 bases and 13 bases, there was a span of 15 bases. The CDR3 is made up of 12 amino acids. This chain's CDR3 is CASSPRGYKQYF. CDR3 in DNA: TGTGCCAGCAGTCCCCGGGGCTACAAGCAGTACTTC.

The chain uses TRBV7-2 and TRBJ2-3; D gene ambiguous. The V end was cut by 4 bases, the J end by 4 bases, with 21 bases between. Germline values: CDR1 SGHTA, CDR2 FQGNSA. The CDR3 totals 17 residues. The CDR3 protein is CASSSLQVLLRADTQYF. CDR3 nucleotide sequence: TGTGCCAGCAGCTCTCTCCAGGTTCTCCTTCGAGCAGATACGCAGTATTTT.

A single count supports this clonotype. The V gene is TRBV5-1, the J gene TRBJ2-1; TRBD1 agrees at 10 bases. After removal of 4 bases from V and 10 bases from J, the junction contained 8 bases not matched to a gene. The CDR3 contains 14 residues. Germline lookup yields CDR1 SGHRS and CDR2 YFSETQ. The CDR3 bases are TGCGCCAGCAGCGGCCGACAGGGGGCTGTGGAGCAGTTCTTC. Translating it yields CASSGRQGAVEQFF.

CDR3 coding DNA: TGTGCCAGCAGTGCGGCGGGCCGGACGGAGACCCAGTACTTC. This sequence encodes CASSAAGRTETQYF. V gene TRBV12-3 or TRBV12-4 combines with J gene TRBJ2-5; D might be TRBD2 (5 bases). V lost 5 bases, J lost 5 bases, and 15 bases lay in between. The CDR3 is 14 amino acids.

The J gene is TRBJ1-2, the V gene TRBV9; TRBD1 might be the D (6 bases). Per germline, CDR1 SGDLS and CDR2 YYNGEE. The CDR3 is made up of 16 amino acids. Trimming cost V 0 bases and J 4 bases, with 16 bases left between them. CDR3 DNA: TGTGCCAGCAGCGTAGTTCAGGGGCGAAGGATCTATGGCTACACCTTC. Amino acid sequence: CASSVVQGRRIYGYTF.